This TCR beta chain was retrieved from a study of blood T cell repertoires in COVID-19. Study-level background: The origin of the acute and convalescent COVID-19 samples was the United States, Italy and Spain. T cells, B-cell-depleted T cells, or PBMCs supplied cDNA or gDNA.

The germline V and J ends were trimmed by 6 bases and 5 bases, with 10 bases remaining between them. Per germline, CDR1 DFQATT and CDR2 SNEGSKA (reference sequence). CDR3 length: 11 amino acids. The repertoire was sequenced with immunoSEQ multiplex PCR; TCRdb's copy has only in-frame clones and lacks some. The data hold a few hundred thousand clones, with roughly 85% observed a single time. The TCR was taken from a woman between 18 and 29 years old with acute or convalescent COVID-19. The chain uses TRBV20-1 and TRBJ2-5; D is unresolved. The sequenced sample consisted of peripheral blood. CDR3 coding DNA: TGCAGTGCGTTGGAGCTGGAGACCCAGTACTTC. It translates to CSALELETQYF.